The clone carrying this T cell receptor (beta chain) was found many times. The antigen remains undetermined. This specimen belongs to a study of CD8+CD57+ T cells in acquired aplastic anemia. As for the study in general: Sorting CD4+ and CD8+ cells gave DNA averaging roughly 3.2 ug. Study-level points and caveats: Between the patient and control groups, CD8+ Simpson's diversity did not differ significantly. Patients and controls turned out to have 25 to 30 CD8+ CDR3 sequences in common.

According to the study, genomic DNA was the template for TCR beta VDJ and CDR3 profiling. TCRdb re-called the reads through MiXCR, storing one row per CDR3 protein. The table shows just over 200,000 distinct CDR3 sequences, with 65% occurring only once. Deletions cut 5 bases from V and 1 base from J, with 18 bases between. This CDR3 has 16 residues. Germline V gives CDR1 MNHNY, CDR2 SVGAGI (reference sequence). For sequencing, patients were chosen who had shown expansion of CD8+CD57+ cells by flow cytometry. Patients were therapy-naive when their blood was sampled. The chain links TRBV6-6 to TRBJ2-7; maybe TRBD1 (6 bases). The TCR originated in a human donor with aplastic anemia. What was sequenced was sorted CD4+, CD8+, or CD8+CD57+ T cells (not recorded which) from PBMCs. Here the CDR3 DNA reads TGTGCCAGCAGTGACACCAACAGGGTGGGATCCTACGAGCAGTACTTC. Its translation: CASSDTNRVGSYEQYF.